What follows is one T cell receptor beta chain and its context. TCRdb called the RT-PCR reads again in MiXCR, with one record for every CDR3 protein. The data show about 680,000 distinct CDR3 sequences, approximately 15% seen once. CDR1 and CDR2 from the germline V gene are LGHNT and FRNRAP. The CDR3 is made up of 11 amino acids. Trimming pared 5 bases from V and 7 bases from J, leaving 5 bases between. Sequences were obtained from memory CD4+ T cells from blood. J is TRBJ2-2 and V is TRBV12-5; D is uncertain. The source is a female donor in good health, serving as a healthy control. This CDR3 is CASGRLGELFF. The CDR3 DNA reads TGTGCTAGTGGTCGCCTCGGGGAGCTGTTTTTT.